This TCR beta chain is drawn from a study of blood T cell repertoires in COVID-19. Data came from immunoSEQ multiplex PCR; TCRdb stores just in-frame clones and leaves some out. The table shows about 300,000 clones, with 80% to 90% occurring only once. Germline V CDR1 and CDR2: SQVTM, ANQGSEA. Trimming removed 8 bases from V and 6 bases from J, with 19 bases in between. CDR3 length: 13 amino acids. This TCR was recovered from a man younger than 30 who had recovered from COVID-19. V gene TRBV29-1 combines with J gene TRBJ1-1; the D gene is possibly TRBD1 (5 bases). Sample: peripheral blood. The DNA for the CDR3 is TGCAGCTCAAACGGGGGGTATGGCTCTGAAGCTTTCTTT. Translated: CSSNGGYGSEAFF.